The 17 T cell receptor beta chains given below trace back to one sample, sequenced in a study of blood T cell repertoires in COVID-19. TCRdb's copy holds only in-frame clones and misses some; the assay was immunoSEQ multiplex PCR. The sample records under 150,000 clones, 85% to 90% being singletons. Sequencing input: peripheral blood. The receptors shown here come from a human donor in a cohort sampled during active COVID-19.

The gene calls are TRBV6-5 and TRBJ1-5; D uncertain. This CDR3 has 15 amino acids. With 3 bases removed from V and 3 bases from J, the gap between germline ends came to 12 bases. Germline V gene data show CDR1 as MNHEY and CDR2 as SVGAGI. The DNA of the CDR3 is TGTGCCAGCAGTTATCGGGCGGGCGCCAATCAGCCCCAGCATTTT. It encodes CASSYRAGANQPQHF.

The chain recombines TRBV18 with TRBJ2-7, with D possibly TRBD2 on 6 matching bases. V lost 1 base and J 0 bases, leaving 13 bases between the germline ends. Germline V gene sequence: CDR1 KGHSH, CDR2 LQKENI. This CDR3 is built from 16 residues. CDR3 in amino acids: CASSPLVSGYSYEQYF. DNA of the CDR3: TGTGCCAGCTCACCACTAGTTAGCGGATACTCCTACGAGCAGTACTTC.

The CDR3 region is CASGGGPYNSPLHF. In nucleotides, the CDR3 is TGCGCCAGCGGGGGCGGACCGTATAATTCACCCCTCCACTTT. J is TRBJ1-6 and V is TRBV5-1; possibly TRBD1 for D (6 bases). V lost 7 bases and J 4 bases, leaving 12 bases between the germline ends. The CDR3 has 14 amino acids. The germline CDR1 and CDR2 sequences are SGHRS and YFSETQ.

The CDR3 protein is CASSLAPGRATGELFF. The CDR3, as DNA: TGTGCCAGCAGCTTAGCGCCAGGGCGCGCCACCGGGGAGCTGTTTTTT. The rearrangement uses TRBV7-2 and TRBJ2-2, with a weak D call TRBD1 (5 bases). Trimming left V 0 bases short and J 4 bases short, with 12 bases between. Germline V gives CDR1 SGHTA, CDR2 FQGNSA. The CDR3 has 16 residues.

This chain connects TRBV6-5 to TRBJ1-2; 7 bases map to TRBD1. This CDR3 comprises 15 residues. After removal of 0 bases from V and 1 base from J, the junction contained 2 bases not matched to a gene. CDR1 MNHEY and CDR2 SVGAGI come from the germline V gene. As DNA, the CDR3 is TGTGCCAGCAGTTACTCACAGGGGAATAACTATGGCTACACCTTC. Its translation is CASSYSQGNNYGYTF.

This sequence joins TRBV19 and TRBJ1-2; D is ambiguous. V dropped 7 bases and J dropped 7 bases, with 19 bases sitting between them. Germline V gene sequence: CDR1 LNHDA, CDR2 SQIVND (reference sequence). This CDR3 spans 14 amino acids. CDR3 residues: CASIRRGGDSGYTF. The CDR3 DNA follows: TGTGCCAGTATCAGACGGGGAGGAGATAGTGGCTACACCTTC.

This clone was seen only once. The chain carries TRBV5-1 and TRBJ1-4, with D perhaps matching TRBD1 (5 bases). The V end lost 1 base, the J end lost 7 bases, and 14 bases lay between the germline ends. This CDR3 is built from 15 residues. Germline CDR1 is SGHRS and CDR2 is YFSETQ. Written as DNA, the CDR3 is TGCGCCAGCAGCTTGTCCAGGGCCGCTACTGAAAAACTGTTTTTT. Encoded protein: CASSLSRAATEKLFF.

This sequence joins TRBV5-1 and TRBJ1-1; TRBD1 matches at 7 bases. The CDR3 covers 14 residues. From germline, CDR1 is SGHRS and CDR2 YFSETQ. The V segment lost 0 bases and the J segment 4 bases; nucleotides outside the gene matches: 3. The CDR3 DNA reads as TGCGCCAGCAGCTTGGAACAGGGGATCACTGAAGCTTTCTTT. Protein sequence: CASSLEQGITEAFF.

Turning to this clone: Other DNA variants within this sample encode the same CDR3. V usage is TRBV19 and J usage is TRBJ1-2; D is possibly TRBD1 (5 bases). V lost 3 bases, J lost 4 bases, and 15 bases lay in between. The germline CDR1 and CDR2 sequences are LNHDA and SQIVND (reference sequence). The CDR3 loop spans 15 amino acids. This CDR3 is CASSIAGRGSYGYTF. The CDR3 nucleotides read TGTGCCAGTAGTATCGCGGGGAGGGGTAGCTATGGCTACACCTTC.

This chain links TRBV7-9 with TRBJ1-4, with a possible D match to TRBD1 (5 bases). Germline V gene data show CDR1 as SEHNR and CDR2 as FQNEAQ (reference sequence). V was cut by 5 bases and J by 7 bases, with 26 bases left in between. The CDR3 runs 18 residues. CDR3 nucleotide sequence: TGTGCCAGCAGCCCTACCTCATTTGGGGCGGGATCTACTGAAAAACTGTTTTTT. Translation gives CASSPTSFGAGSTEKLFF.

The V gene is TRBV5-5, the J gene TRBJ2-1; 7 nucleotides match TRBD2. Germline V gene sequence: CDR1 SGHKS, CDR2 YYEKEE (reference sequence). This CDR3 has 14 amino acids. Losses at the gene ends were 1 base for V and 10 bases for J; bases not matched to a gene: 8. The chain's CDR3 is CASSLFTSAQEQFF. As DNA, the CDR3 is TGTGCCAGCAGCTTGTTCACTAGCGCGCAGGAGCAGTTCTTC.

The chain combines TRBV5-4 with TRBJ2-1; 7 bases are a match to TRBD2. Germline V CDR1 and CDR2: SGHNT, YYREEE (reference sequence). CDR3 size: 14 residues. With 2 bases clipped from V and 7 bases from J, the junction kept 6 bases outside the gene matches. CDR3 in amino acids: CASSFPSGGNEQFF. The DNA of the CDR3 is TGTGCCAGCAGCTTTCCTAGCGGAGGTAATGAGCAGTTCTTC.

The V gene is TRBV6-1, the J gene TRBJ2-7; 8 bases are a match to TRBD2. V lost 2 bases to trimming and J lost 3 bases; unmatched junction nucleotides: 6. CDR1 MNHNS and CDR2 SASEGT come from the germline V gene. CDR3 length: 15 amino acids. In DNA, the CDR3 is TGTGCCAGCAGTGAACGGAGCGGGAGTGTCTACGAGCAGTACGTC. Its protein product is CASSERSGSVYEQYV.

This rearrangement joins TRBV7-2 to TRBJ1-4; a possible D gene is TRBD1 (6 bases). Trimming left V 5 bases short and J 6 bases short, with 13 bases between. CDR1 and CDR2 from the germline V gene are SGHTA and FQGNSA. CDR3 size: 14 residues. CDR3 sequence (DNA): TGTGCCAGCAGCCCAGGGACAAATCATGAAAAACTGTTTTTT. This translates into CASSPGTNHEKLFF.

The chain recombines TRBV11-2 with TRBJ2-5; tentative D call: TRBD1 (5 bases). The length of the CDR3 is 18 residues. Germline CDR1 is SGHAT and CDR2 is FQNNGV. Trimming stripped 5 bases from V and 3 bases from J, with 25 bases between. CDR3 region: CASSPSGLVQGSEETQYF. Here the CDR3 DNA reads TGTGCCAGCAGCCCATCTGGGTTAGTTCAGGGCTCGGAAGAGACCCAGTACTTC.

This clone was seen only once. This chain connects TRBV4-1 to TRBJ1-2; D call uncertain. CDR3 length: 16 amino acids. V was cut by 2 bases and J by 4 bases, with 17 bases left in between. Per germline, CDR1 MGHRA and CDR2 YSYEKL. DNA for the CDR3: TGCGCCAGCAGCCAAAAGGCGCCTACAGCTTCCTATGGCTACACCTTC. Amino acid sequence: CASSQKAPTASYGYTF.

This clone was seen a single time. The CDR3 region is CSATRGPGTGELFF. CDR3 in DNA: TGCAGCGCCACCAGGGGGCCGGGAACCGGGGAGCTGTTTTTT. This sequence joins TRBV29-1 and TRBJ2-2, with 8 bases that match TRBD1. This CDR3 contains 14 residues. CDR1 is SQVTM and CDR2 is ANQGSEA in the germline V gene. V trimming: 7 bases; J trimming: 5 bases; junction bases outside the gene matches: 9.